The 15 T cell receptor beta chains given below trace back to one sample, sequenced in a study of blood T cell repertoires in COVID-19. Here immunoSEQ multiplex PCR was the method, and the copy in TCRdb shows in-frame clones only, minus some. The table lists approximately 160,000 clones, about 90% of them singletons. What was sequenced was PBMCs or T cells enriched from blood (not recorded which). Every receptor here comes from a woman aged 45-60 years who had recovered from COVID-19.

The chain has TRBV27 and TRBJ2-5; 7 bases are shared with TRBD1. The better agreement between TRBJ2-7 and the DNA end casts doubt on the J call. Germline CDR1 and CDR2: MNHEY and SMNVEV (reference sequence). CDR3 length equals 14 residues. In nucleotides, the CDR3 is TGTGCCAGCAGCTACAGGGGACCCGTGGACGAGCAGTACTTC. It codes for CASSYRGPVDEQYF.

The chain is built from TRBV5-1 and TRBJ2-1, with D perhaps matching TRBD2 (5 bases). The germline CDR1 and CDR2 sequences are SGHRS and YFSETQ. Between the trimmed V and J ends, which lost 2 bases and 8 bases, there was a span of 26 bases. The CDR3 is made up of 18 amino acids. The DNA of the CDR3 is TGCGCCAGCAGCTTAGGAGATGGCCCTTCTCGGCGGGTAGATGAGCAGTTCTTC. Its translation is CASSLGDGPSRRVDEQFF. Full variable domain (outside the CDR3, taken from reference TRBV5-1 and TRBJ2-1): KAGVTQTPRYLIKTRGQQVTLSCSPISGHRSVSWYQQTPGQGLQFLFEYFSETQRNKGNFPGRFSGRQFSNSRSEMNVSTLELGDSALYLCASSLGDGPSRRVDEQFFGPGTRLTVL.

The rearrangement uses TRBV18 and TRBJ1-2; 12 bases match TRBD1. The CDR3 consists of 17 residues. Per the germline V gene, CDR1 is KGHSH and CDR2 is LQKENI. Trimming took 4 bases from V and 4 from J; bases not matched to a gene: 10. CDR3 sequence: CASSHWDRGLSGYGYTF. DNA for the CDR3: TGTGCCAGCTCACACTGGGACAGGGGGCTCTCAGGCTATGGCTACACCTTC.

The V call is TRBV4-1, the J call TRBJ2-2; 12 positions agree with TRBD2. This CDR3 spans 17 amino acids. The germline V gene has CDR1 MGHRA and CDR2 YSYEKL. The V and J ends lost 1 base and 3 bases, in that order; junction bases with no gene match: 3. CDR3 region: CASSQGTSGVYTGELFF. Here the CDR3 DNA reads TGCGCCAGCAGCCAAGGGACTAGCGGGGTATACACCGGGGAGCTGTTTTTT.

V gene TRBV5-6 combines with J gene TRBJ1-2; D possibly corresponds to TRBD1 (5 bases). This CDR3 region has 13 residues. V shed 4 bases and J shed 4 bases, with 11 bases lying between them. Germline V gene data show CDR1 as SGHDT and CDR2 as YYEEEE. The CDR3 spells CASSKDSSYGYTF. The CDR3, as DNA: TGTGCCAGCAGCAAAGACAGTTCCTATGGCTACACCTTC. The variable domain in full, completed from reference TRBV5-6 and TRBJ1-2, reads DAGVTQSPTHLIKTRGQQVTLRCSPKSGHDTVSWYQQALGQGPQFIFQYYEEEERQRGNFPDRFSGHQFPNYSSELNVNALLLGDSALYLCASSKDSSYGYTFGSGTRLTVV.

This clone was seen a few times. This rearrangement joins TRBV4-1 to TRBJ1-3, with D unresolved. Trimming took off 4 bases at V and 0 bases at J, with 13 bases between the two ends. Germline V gene sequence: CDR1 MGHRA, CDR2 YSYEKL. The CDR3 sequence is 16 residues long. CDR3 nucleotides: TGCGCCAGCAGCCGGAGATACGAGGCCTCTGGAAACACCATATATTTT. Its translation is CASSRRYEASGNTIYF.

The table lists this clone with a few counts. The chain recombines TRBV30 with TRBJ2-7; 9 bases match TRBD2. Looked up from germline, CDR1 is GTSNPN and CDR2 is SVGIG (reference sequence). V was pared by 4 bases and J by 5 bases, with 0 bases of the junction left unmatched. This CDR3 is 11 amino acids long. The CDR3: CAWTSGNEQYF. CDR3 nucleotides: TGTGCCTGGACTAGCGGGAACGAGCAGTACTTC.

The rearrangement uses TRBV24-1 and TRBJ2-1; 9 bases fit TRBD2. The CDR3 is 15 amino acids. Losses at the gene ends were 3 bases for V and 6 bases for J; bases not matched to a gene: 5. Germline V gene sequence: CDR1 KGHDR, CDR2 SFDVKD. Written as DNA, the CDR3 is TGTGCCACCAGTGATCCTAGCGGGAATTTCAATGAGCAGTTCTTC. Residues: CATSDPSGNFNEQFF.

This clone was recorded once. Here the CDR3 DNA reads TGTGCCAGCAGCGGAGGGCCCTACAATGAGCAGTTCTTC. It is translated as CASSGGPYNEQFF. The chain joins TRBV12-3 or TRBV12-4 to TRBJ2-1, with D perhaps matching TRBD2 (6 bases). This CDR3 contains 13 residues. V gave up 6 bases and J gave up 2 bases, with 8 bases separating them.

V gene TRBV28 combines with J gene TRBJ1-2; no clear D gene. This CDR3 spans 13 amino acids. Trimming removed 8 bases at V and 1 base at J, with 11 bases between. Germline V gene lookup returns CDR1 MDHEN and CDR2 SYDVKM. The CDR3 DNA reads as TGTGCCAGCCTCCTGGGGAGTAACTATGGCTACACCTTC. Translating it yields CASLLGSNYGYTF.

This clone appeared a single time. The rearrangement joins TRBV11-2 to TRBJ2-1; possibly TRBD1 for D (6 bases). This CDR3 comprises 14 residues. With 5 bases removed from V and 6 bases from J, the gap between germline ends came to 14 bases. Germline V gene data show CDR1 as SGHAT and CDR2 as FQNNGV. CDR3 region: CASSIIQGSNEQFF. CDR3 sequence (DNA): TGTGCCAGCAGCATCATACAGGGATCCAATGAGCAGTTCTTC.

This sequence joins TRBV6-5 and TRBJ1-2; D not resolved. With 6 bases removed from V and 0 bases from J, the gap between germline ends came to 8 bases. There are 13 residues in the CDR3. Germline assignment: CDR1 MNHEY and CDR2 SVGAGI. The CDR3: CASRPTTNYGYTF. CDR3 DNA: TGTGCCAGCAGACCAACAACTAACTATGGCTACACCTTC.

The chain couples TRBV5-1 to TRBJ2-7; 7 bases fit TRBD1. Losses at the gene ends were 4 bases for V and 9 bases for J; bases not matched to a gene: 10. Germline assignment: CDR1 SGHRS and CDR2 YFSETQ. CDR3 length equals 13 residues. CDR3 amino acids: CASSASTGDGQYF. In DNA form, the CDR3 reads TGCGCCAGCAGCGCCTCAACAGGGGATGGGCAGTACTTC.

The chain uses TRBV18 and TRBJ2-7, with D possibly matching TRBD1 (6 bases). Trimming removed 6 bases at V and 2 bases at J, with 14 bases between. Germline CDR1 KGHSH, CDR2 LQKENI. The CDR3 extends over 14 amino acids. Here the CDR3 DNA reads TGTGCCAGCTCTCCCCGGGACAAGGCCTACGAGCAGTACTTC. Translating gives CASSPRDKAYEQYF.

V and J are TRBV28 and TRBJ2-3; 7 bases agree with TRBD1. After removal of 11 bases from V and 2 bases from J, the junction contained 7 bases not matched to a gene. The CDR3 covers 13 residues. Germline CDR1 and CDR2: MDHEN and SYDVKM. CDR3 sequence: CAGSGQSTDTQYF. Here the CDR3 DNA reads TGTGCCGGATCGGGACAGTCCACAGATACGCAGTATTTT.